The clone carrying this T cell receptor (beta chain) occurred once. As yet, its antigen is unknown. The record originates from a study of blood T cells in healthy people across ages. Across the whole study: Template switching caught about one barcoded beta molecule for each two T cells.

The draw of peripheral blood yielded approximately 11 milliliters from each donor. Findings and caveats of the study: TCR beta diversity was tightly associated with the proportion of naive T cells. Roughly linearly, TCR beta diversity per million T cells fell as age increased.

For the second PCR, which ran for 7 to 11 cycles, a sample-barcoded 5' primer and a J-beta primer mix were used. TCRdb re-called the 5' RACE reads with MiXCR, one entry per CDR3 protein. The sample has about 1.6 million distinct CDR3 sequences, 34% seen once. Per germline, CDR1 DFQATT and CDR2 SNEGSKA (reference sequence). This CDR3 region has 14 residues. The ends lost 6 bases at V and 3 bases at J; junction bases unmatched: 7. This receptor was obtained from a woman aged 25 to 45 in good health. Sequenced input: blood. The chain uses TRBV20-1 and TRBJ2-7; TRBD1 matches 11 bases. CDR3 coding DNA: TGCAGTGCCGCGCGGACAGGGGGCTTCTACGAGCAGTACTTC. This codes for CSAARTGGFYEQYF.